Below, 2 T cell receptor beta chains from the same sample are listed, as sequenced in a study of T cell repertoires in aging, cancer and after chemotherapy. A mixed TRB-A/B primer pool amplified rearranged TRB by multiplex touch-down PCR. Using its own MiXCR run on the multiplex PCR reads, TCRdb lists one record per CDR3 protein. The data show around 1,500 distinct CDR3 sequences, about 23% seen once. Peripheral blood genomic DNA, not sorted cells or RNA, was the template. Sequencing input: blood. These receptors were collected from a human donor with a solid tumor.

V and J are TRBV20-1 and TRBJ1-1; D unclear. Germline lookup yields CDR1 DFQATT and CDR2 SNEGSKA (reference sequence). The CDR3 covers 13 residues. The V end lost 3 bases, the J end lost 3 bases, and 11 bases lay between the germline ends. As DNA, the CDR3 is TGCAGTGCTAGGATAGTCGGGGACACTGAAGCTTTCTTT. Encoded protein: CSARIVGDTEAFF.

This clonotype was found a few times. This chain uses TRBV12-3 or TRBV12-4 with TRBJ1-3, with no clear D. The CDR3 is 11 residues long. Deletions cut 6 bases from V and 0 bases from J, with 0 bases between. DNA of the CDR3: TGTGCCAGCAGCTCTGGAAACACCATATATTTT. Its protein product is CASSSGNTIYF.